This T cell receptor beta chain was recorded in a study of blood T cell repertoires in COVID-19. Turning to the study itself: T cells, B-cell-depleted T cells, or PBMCs provided the cDNA or gDNA that served as material.

Per the authors' pipeline: Amplifying reference gene primers gave estimates of nucleated cell counts. TCRdb's table, derived via immunoSEQ multiplex PCR, lists solely in-frame clones and lacks some. V, J and clone size reflect that table, while D and trimming were determined from the DNA. Of tens of thousands of clones listed, about 88% were seen once; the top ten hold around 5%. Per the germline V gene, CDR1 is SEHNR and CDR2 is FQNEAQ (reference sequence). The CDR3 totals 15 residues. V shed 5 bases, J shed 1 base, and the junction held 6 bases outside the gene matches. The receptor's source is a woman over 75 with active COVID-19. This chain links TRBV7-9 with TRBJ2-5; 8 positions match TRBD1. Specimen: peripheral blood. DNA for the CDR3: TGTGCCAGCAGCCCCCCGGGACAGGTCCAAGAGACCCAGTACTTC. It specifies CASSPPGQVQETQYF. Full variable domain (rest looked up from reference TRBV7-9 and TRBJ2-5): DTGVSQNPRHKITKRGQNVTFRCDPISEHNRLYWYRQTLGQGPEFLTYFQNEAQLEKSRLLSDRFSAERPKGSFSTLEIQRTEQGDSAMYLCASSPPGQVQETQYFGPGTRLLVL.